This passage covers 10 T cell receptor beta chains from one sample sequenced in a study of T cell changes during pregnancy in multiple sclerosis. Sequencing used immunoSEQ multiplex PCR; TCRdb keeps in-frame clones, though not all of them. The table records 70,000 to 75,000 clones, roughly 92% of them present only once. The source was peripheral blood, collected in the second trimester of pregnancy. The receptors stem from a female donor in good health, enrolled as a control in a pregnancy study.

This chain links TRBV15 with TRBJ2-7; D possibly corresponds to TRBD2 (7 bases). V lost 1 base, J lost 0 bases, and 16 bases lay in between. CDR3 length: 17 amino acids. The germline CDR1 and CDR2 sequences are LNHNV and YYDKDF (reference sequence). This CDR3 is CATSRGGGGGSSYEQYF. CDR3 in DNA: TGTGCCACCAGCAGAGGGGGTGGGGGCGGGAGCTCCTACGAGCAGTACTTC.

This chain links TRBV21-1 with TRBJ1-2; the table's D gene call, TRBD1, was not cross checked with the DNA. TRBV21-1 is listed as a pseudogene. The CDR3 consists of 16 residues. The CDR3 DNA is TGTGCCAGCAGCAAAGCCCGGGACAGGCCTAACTATGGCTACACCTTC. Translating it yields CASSKARDRPNYGYTF.

V is TRBV28 and J is TRBJ1-1; 9 nucleotides agree with TRBD1. Per the germline V gene, CDR1 is MDHEN and CDR2 is SYDVKM. V shed 7 bases, J shed 5 bases, and the junction held 8 bases outside the gene matches. The CDR3 sequence is 14 residues long. The CDR3 loop is CASNPYDRGTEAFF. In nucleotides, the CDR3 is TGTGCCAGCAACCCATACGACAGGGGGACTGAAGCTTTCTTT.

The CDR3 here is CASRGGHNSPLHF. The CDR3 DNA follows: TGTGCCAGCAGAGGAGGGCATAATTCACCCCTCCACTTT. The chain carries TRBV6-6 and TRBJ1-6; D remains unclear. The CDR3 contains 13 residues. CDR1 is MNHNY, CDR2 SVGAGI, per germline (reference sequence). V was clipped by 6 bases and J by 5 bases, with 8 bases between them.

This chain links TRBV18 with TRBJ2-3; 8 bases agree with TRBD1. The CDR3 spans 14 residues. CDR1 and CDR2 from the germline V gene are KGHSH and LQKENI. J was trimmed by 4 bases and V by 3 bases; bases with no gene match: 3. The CDR3 loop reads CASSPPTGADTQYF. The CDR3 DNA follows: TGTGCCAGCTCACCTCCGACAGGGGCAGATACGCAGTATTTT.

V gene TRBV9 combines with J gene TRBJ2-7; weak D call: TRBD1 (6 bases). V was pared by 0 bases and J by 3 bases, with 16 bases between. In germline, CDR1 is SGDLS, CDR2 YYNGEE. The length of the CDR3 is 16 residues. CDR3 protein: CASSVEGDRRRYEQYF. DNA of the CDR3: TGTGCCAGCAGCGTAGAGGGAGACAGGCGGCGCTACGAGCAGTACTTC. The entire variable domain, with the rest obtained from reference TRBV9 and TRBJ2-7, is as follows: DSGVTQTPKHLITATGQRVTLRCSPRSGDLSVYWYQQSLDQGLQFLIQYYNGEERAKGNILERFSAQQFPDLHSELNLSSLELGDSALYFCASSVEGDRRRYEQYFGPGTRLTVT.

This rearrangement joins TRBV27 to TRBJ1-5; weak D call: TRBD1 (5 bases). Germline CDR1 is MNHEY and CDR2 is SMNVEV (reference sequence). The V and J ends lost 7 bases and 3 bases respectively, with 7 bases between them. This CDR3 contains 12 residues. The CDR3 sequence: CASKGDNQPQHF. In nucleotides, the CDR3 is TGTGCCAGCAAAGGGGACAATCAGCCCCAGCATTTT.

The V call is TRBV6-4, the J call TRBJ2-2; D is possibly TRBD1 (6 bases). The ends were cut back, 2 bases at V and 3 bases at J, with 19 bases in the middle. Germline lookup yields CDR1 MRHNA and CDR2 SNTAGT. The CDR3 runs 18 residues. CDR3 protein: CASSDPTRQDGDTGELFF. CDR3 coding DNA: TGTGCCAGCAGTGACCCGACCCGACAGGACGGGGACACCGGGGAGCTGTTTTTT.

The chain couples TRBV4-3 to TRBJ2-1; 8 nucleotides line up with TRBD1. Germline trimming cut 1 base from V and 8 bases from J; bases unmatched to any gene: 7. CDR1 LGHNA and CDR2 YSLEER come from the germline V gene. CDR3 size: 15 residues. The CDR3 spells CASSQGTGPGDEQFF. The CDR3 nucleotides are TGCGCCAGCAGCCAAGGGACAGGGCCTGGGGATGAGCAGTTCTTC.

The gene calls are TRBV4-3 and TRBJ2-7, with TRBD1 matching 10 bases. CDR3 length: 15 amino acids. The trim removed 1 base at V and 3 bases at J, leaving 3 bases unmatched. CDR1 and CDR2 from the germline V gene are LGHNA and YSLEER. The CDR3: CASSQGGQGLYEQYF. CDR3 bases: TGCGCCAGCAGCCAAGGGGGACAGGGGCTCTACGAGCAGTACTTC.